One sample yielded the 30 T cell receptor beta chains listed below, sequenced in a study of response to subunit inactivated influenza vaccine. TCRdb re-called the RT-PCR reads with MiXCR, one entry per CDR3 protein. Of roughly 700,000 distinct CDR3 sequences listed, about 14% are singletons. The sequencing here drew on PBMCs from blood, taken around 15 days before vaccination. The receptor source for this set is a man aged 50 to 60 who received an inactivated influenza vaccine.

This clonotype came up a few times. The CDR3 loop is CATAPRTGPFLEQFF. CDR3 in DNA: TGTGCCACGGCCCCCAGGACAGGTCCGTTTCTTGAGCAGTTCTTC. The V and J genes are TRBV10-3 and TRBJ2-1; 7 bases line up with TRBD1. Germline values: CDR1 ENHRY, CDR2 SYGVKD. Trimming cost V 10 bases and J 9 bases; bases outside gene matches: 18. This CDR3 has 15 amino acids.

The rearrangement joins TRBV27 to TRBJ1-1; 7 bases line up with TRBD1. CDR3 length: 16 residues. Germline-derived CDR1 and CDR2 are MNHEY and SMNVEV (reference sequence). V dropped 5 bases and J dropped 2; count of bases not matched to a gene: 11. CDR3 loop: CASSPQTGFFNTEAFF. CDR3 DNA sequence: TGTGCCAGCAGTCCCCAGACAGGGTTCTTTAACACTGAAGCTTTCTTT.

The J gene is TRBJ2-1, the V gene TRBV20-1; D may be TRBD1 (6 bases). V was cut by 2 bases and J by 10 bases, with 18 bases left in between. The CDR3 has 14 amino acids. CDR1 DFQATT and CDR2 SNEGSKA come from the germline V gene (reference sequence). The CDR3 here is CSARSAGSGTEQFF. In nucleotides, the CDR3 is TGCAGTGCTAGATCTGCGGGCTCGGGGACAGAGCAGTTCTTC.

J is TRBJ1-4 and V is TRBV4-2, with D possibly matching TRBD1 (5 bases). CDR1 and CDR2 (germline): LGHNA, YNFKEQ. With 3 bases removed from V and 4 bases from J, the gap between germline ends came to 21 bases. The CDR3 runs to 18 residues. CDR3: CASSQAGAGPHGNEKLFF. For the CDR3, the DNA is TGTGCCAGCAGCCAGGCTGGGGCAGGGCCTCACGGTAATGAAAAACTGTTTTTT.

This clonotype was seen only once. This chain links TRBV4-3 with TRBJ2-2, with D perhaps matching TRBD1 or TRBD2 (6 bases each). This CDR3 is 16 amino acids long. The germline CDR1 and CDR2 sequences are LGHNA and YSLEER. V lost 6 bases and J lost 7, with 21 bases in between. CDR3 loop: CASRPPEGGSGGELFF. CDR3 DNA sequence: TGCGCCAGCAGACCCCCAGAAGGGGGGTCCGGCGGGGAGCTGTTTTTT.

This clonotype was seen only a few times. The CDR3 DNA reads as TGTGCCAGCAGCTCAAGTCCCGTTAAGCGGATAGAGACCCAGTACTTC. It translates to CASSSSPVKRIETQYF. The V and J genes are TRBV11-2 and TRBJ2-5; D possibly corresponds to TRBD2 (5 bases). The germline gives CDR1 SGHAT, CDR2 FQNNGV. The CDR3 loop spans 16 amino acids. Trimming stripped 4 bases from V and 4 bases from J, with 19 bases between.

The chain is built from TRBV7-8 and TRBJ2-7, with 8 positions matching TRBD1. The CDR3 is 14 residues long. From germline, CDR1 is SGHVS and CDR2 FQNEAQ. V lost 5 bases, J lost 6 bases, and 9 bases stayed unmatched. CDR3 in amino acids: CASSPRQGIGEQYF. The CDR3 nucleotides are TGTGCCAGCAGCCCCCGACAGGGGATAGGCGAGCAGTACTTC.

Here the CDR3 reads CASSPAGTSSYEQYF. In nucleotides, the CDR3 is TGTGCCAGCAGCCCAGCCGGGACTAGCTCCTACGAGCAGTACTTC. This sequence joins TRBV27 and TRBJ2-7, with 8 bases aligning to TRBD2. Germline loops: CDR1 MNHEY, CDR2 SMNVEV (reference sequence). The CDR3 runs to 15 residues. V shed 6 bases, J shed 0 bases, and the junction held 7 bases outside the gene matches.

This clonotype appeared once. The chain couples TRBV12-3 or TRBV12-4 to TRBJ2-5; TRBD2 aligns across 16 bases. This CDR3 spans 17 amino acids. Trimming removed 6 bases from V and 3 bases from J; junction bases left unmatched: 7. The CDR3 DNA is TGTGCCAGCAGCCAGGGACTAGCGGGAGGGCCGAAAGAGACCCAGTACTTC. This codes for CASSQGLAGGPKETQYF.

This clonotype was counted only a few times. The V call is TRBV10-1, the J call TRBJ2-7; 9 nucleotides align to TRBD1. The V gene's germline CDR1 is WNHNN and CDR2 SYGVQD (reference sequence). V lost 8 bases and J lost 3; bases outside the gene matches: 2. The CDR3 has 12 residues. CDR3 loop: CASGDRVYEQYF. CDR3 DNA: TGCGCCAGCGGGGACAGGGTCTACGAGCAGTACTTC.

V is TRBV3-1 and J is TRBJ2-3; D gene unclear. Per germline, CDR1 LGHDT and CDR2 YNNKEL (reference sequence). V gave up 0 bases and J gave up 6 bases, with 4 bases separating them. This CDR3 region has 12 residues. The CDR3 reads CASSQDSDTQYF. CDR3 sequence (DNA): TGTGCCAGCAGCCAAGATAGTGATACGCAGTATTTT.

The V call is TRBV6-1, the J call TRBJ2-5, with 7 bases fitting TRBD1. Germline V lookup: CDR1 MNHNS, CDR2 SASEGT. The V gene end was trimmed by 4 bases and the J gene end by 1 base; junction bases not matched to a gene: 3. The CDR3 contains 14 residues. CDR3 nucleotides: TGTGCCAGCAGTGGATGGGACAGCCAAGAGACCCAGTACTTC. Translated, it gives CASSGWDSQETQYF.

V is TRBV6-2 or TRBV6-3 and J is TRBJ2-7, with D perhaps matching TRBD1 (6 bases). V was trimmed by 6 bases and J by 0 bases, leaving 12 bases between them. Germline values: CDR1 MNHEY, CDR2 SVGEGT. The CDR3 consists of 14 residues. CDR3 sequence (DNA): TGTGCCAGCAGGAGGACAGCAAGCTCCTACGAGCAGTACTTC. Its translation is CASRRTASSYEQYF.

The genes are TRBV6-2 or TRBV6-3 and TRBJ1-6, with TRBD1 matching over 8 bases. The V gene's germline CDR1 is MNHEY and CDR2 SVGEGT. The CDR3 runs 15 residues. V gave up 7 bases and J gave up 10 bases; unmatched junction bases: 12. The CDR3 coding sequence is TGTGCCAGCACCTACACTCAGGGGGCGAAATCACCCCTCCACTTT. It translates to CASTYTQGAKSPLHF.

V is TRBV4-2 and J is TRBJ2-5; 13 bases line up with TRBD2. This CDR3 comprises 16 residues. The V segment lost 3 bases and the J segment 1 base; nucleotides outside the gene matches: 2. Germline loops: CDR1 LGHNA, CDR2 YNFKEQ. The CDR3 nucleotides read TGTGCCAGCAGCCATGGGACTAGCGGGGTCCAAGAGACCCAGTACTTC. It specifies CASSHGTSGVQETQYF.

CDR3 sequence: CASSLLGAGVTDTQYF. CDR3 bases: TGTGCCAGCAGCCTGTTGGGAGCGGGGGTCACAGATACGCAGTATTTT. V is TRBV11-2 and J is TRBJ2-3; 8 nucleotides agree with TRBD2. Per the germline V gene, CDR1 is SGHAT and CDR2 is FQNNGV. The CDR3 has 16 residues. With V trimmed by 5 bases and J by 2 bases, 9 bases remained unmatched.

This clonotype has just a few counts. The chain is built from TRBV12-3 or TRBV12-4 and TRBJ1-2; TRBD1 agrees at 7 bases. The CDR3 totals 20 residues. After removal of 4 bases from V and 1 base from J, the junction contained 21 bases not matched to a gene. This CDR3 reads CASSSTGTVNHHRVNYGYTF. The CDR3 nucleotides read TGTGCCAGCAGTTCCACCGGGACAGTAAACCATCATAGGGTTAACTATGGCTACACCTTC.

In this sample, this clonotype turned up a few times. The chain uses TRBV4-1 and TRBJ1-1; D remains unclear. V was pared by 0 bases and J by 7 bases, with 15 bases between. The CDR3 has 15 amino acids. CDR1 and CDR2 (germline): MGHRA, YSYEKL. CDR3 bases: TGCGCCAGCAGCCAAGATTTCGCCAGGACTGTTGAAGCTTTCTTT. Translated, it gives CASSQDFARTVEAFF.

This clonotype has just a few counts. The chain recombines TRBV20-1 with TRBJ2-2, with 8 bases that match TRBD1. The CDR3 totals 14 residues. The V and J ends lost 3 bases and 4 bases, in that order; junction bases with no gene match: 4. Per the germline V gene, CDR1 is DFQATT and CDR2 is SNEGSKA (reference sequence). CDR3 region: CSASQGAGTGELFF. CDR3 DNA sequence: TGCAGTGCTAGTCAGGGGGCGGGCACCGGGGAGCTGTTTTTT.

This clonotype has more than one count but fewer than ten. This chain connects TRBV10-2 to TRBJ2-7; D may be TRBD2 (6 bases). The CDR3 is made up of 17 amino acids. In germline, CDR1 is WSHSY, CDR2 SAAADI. Between the trimmed V and J ends, which lost 2 bases and 0 bases, there was a span of 17 bases. CDR3: CASSEAGRRGGSYEQYF. CDR3 in DNA: TGCGCCAGCAGTGAGGCAGGGAGGAGGGGTGGCTCCTACGAGCAGTACTTC.

This clonotype has a count of ten or more. The rearrangement uses TRBV5-1 and TRBJ2-7; D might be TRBD2 (5 bases). V was clipped by 0 bases and J by 2 bases, with 6 bases between them. Germline V gene lookup returns CDR1 SGHRS and CDR2 YFSETQ. The CDR3 consists of 13 residues. The CDR3 region has the DNA TGCGCCAGCAGCTTGGAGGGAGCCTACGAGCAGTACTTC. The encoded protein is CASSLEGAYEQYF.

In this sample, this clonotype turned up many times. The rearrangement joins TRBV7-4 to TRBJ2-1, with 14 bases lining up with TRBD2. V shed 0 bases and J 2 bases; nucleotides not matched to a gene: 15. Per the germline V gene, CDR1 is SGHVT and CDR2 is SQSDAQ. The CDR3 length is 22 residues. The CDR3 region has the DNA TGTGCCAGCAGCTTAGCCACTTTAGGCGGGACTAGCGGGAGAAGGCCCTACAATGAGCAGTTCTTC. This encodes CASSLATLGGTSGRRPYNEQFF. Complete variable domain (other parts from reference TRBV7-4 and TRBJ2-1): GAGVSQSPRYKVAKRGRDVALRCDSISGHVTLYWYRQTLGQGSEVLTYSQSDAQRDKSGRPSGRFSAERPERSVSTLKIQRTEQGDSAVYLCASSLATLGGTSGRRPYNEQFFGPGTRLTVL.

The CDR3 region is CASSGQGAPQETQYF. The CDR3 bases are TGTGCCAGCAGTGGACAGGGGGCCCCCCAAGAGACCCAGTACTTC. This rearrangement joins TRBV2 to TRBJ2-5; 10 positions match TRBD1. V lost 4 bases and J lost 1; bases outside the gene matches: 3. The CDR3 contains 15 residues. Looked up from germline, CDR1 is SNHLY and CDR2 is FYNNEI.

This chain uses TRBV3-1 with TRBJ1-5, with D perhaps TRBD1 (5 bases). This CDR3 contains 13 residues. CDR1 is LGHDT, CDR2 YNNKEL, per germline (reference sequence). V lost 8 bases to trimming and J lost 1 base, with 9 bases between them. The DNA for the CDR3 is TGTGCCAGCGGGGGGAGGAGCAATCAGCCCCAGCATTTT. Residues: CASGGRSNQPQHF.

This clonotype has a handful of counts. The chain carries TRBV9 and TRBJ2-1; 13 nucleotides match TRBD2. Germline CDR1 reads SGDLS; CDR2 reads YYNGEE. Unmatched junction bases numbered 6, after V lost 3 bases and J lost 3 bases. This CDR3 spans 17 amino acids. In nucleotides, the CDR3 is TGTGCCAGCAGCGACCGGACTAGCGGGGGCCTCTACAATGAGCAGTTCTTC. This gives the protein CASSDRTSGGLYNEQFF.

The chain uses TRBV6-2 or TRBV6-3 and TRBJ2-2, with TRBD1 matching over 9 bases. Germline values: CDR1 MNHEY, CDR2 SVGEGT. With 7 bases clipped from V and 4 bases from J, the junction kept 4 bases outside the gene matches. This CDR3 has 14 residues. The CDR3 reads CASINRGRTGELFF. The CDR3 nucleotides are TGTGCCAGCATTAACAGGGGGCGCACCGGGGAGCTGTTTTTT.

The CDR3 DNA sequence: TGTGCCAGCAGTTTAGAGTGGACAGGGCGCGCTTTCTTT. Protein: CASSLEWTGRAFF. The chain couples TRBV12-3 or TRBV12-4 to TRBJ1-1; 8 bases agree with TRBD1. The CDR3 length is 13 residues. The junction had 6 bases not matched to a gene; V was cut back by 1 base and J by 11 bases.

This chain joins TRBV4-3 and TRBJ2-3; 11 bases match TRBD2. V lost 1 base to trimming and J lost 10 bases; unmatched junction nucleotides: 13. The germline CDR1 and CDR2 sequences are LGHNA and YSLEER. This CDR3 is built from 17 residues. This CDR3 reads CASSQAASGGLIGAQYF. The CDR3 DNA reads as TGCGCCAGCAGCCAAGCCGCTAGCGGGGGGCTTATTGGGGCGCAGTATTTT.

This rearrangement joins TRBV7-2 to TRBJ2-1; 13 bases fit TRBD2. Germline V gives CDR1 SGHTA, CDR2 FQGNSA. V was pared by 11 bases and J by 7 bases, with 8 bases of the junction left unmatched. The CDR3 consists of 14 residues. Written as DNA, the CDR3 is TGTGCCGGTAAACTAGCGGGGGGGGCGAATGAGCAGTTCTTC. Its translation is CAGKLAGGANEQFF.

There are a few counts of this clonotype. The rearrangement uses TRBV10-3 and TRBJ2-3, with TRBD2 identical over 7 bases. Germline V lookup: CDR1 ENHRY, CDR2 SYGVKD. With V trimmed by 4 bases and J by 2 bases, 3 bases remained unmatched. The CDR3 runs to 14 residues. The CDR3 sequence is CAISVGTNTDTQYF. The CDR3 DNA follows: TGTGCCATCAGTGTGGGGACTAACACAGATACGCAGTATTTT.